This record concerns one T cell receptor beta chain sequence. Its matching antigen is unknown. The entry originates in a study of cytomegalovirus exposure and HLA in healthy donors. Study-wide results and caveats: Later on, a genetic analysis was performed. It linked a missense variant in DCLRE1C with V- and J-gene trimming of TCR beta.

Donors in the study were healthy people who gave bone marrow. A multiplex PCR was run with 60 Vbeta primers and 13 Jbeta primers. Per the original methods: A later analysis tallied 87 million or so unique TCR beta chains, around 12 million of them shared. Some clones are missing from TCRdb's copy, which holds only in-frame ones; the method was immunoSEQ multiplex PCR. V, J and clone size are taken as reported in that table, and D and trimming were inferred from the DNA itself. The sample has around 120,000 clones, about 76% seen once. The CDR3 has 16 amino acids. The germline V gene has CDR1 LNHDA and CDR2 SQIVND (reference sequence). Trimming cost V 3 bases and J 2 bases; bases outside gene matches: 7.

This sequence was found in a man in his 60s in good health and CMV-seropositive. The source material was PBMCs. The chain has TRBV19 and TRBJ2-3, with 8 bases matching TRBD2. The CDR3: CASSMSLAAYTDTQYF. CDR3 DNA sequence: TGTGCCAGTAGTATGTCACTAGCGGCCTACACAGATACGCAGTATTTT.